A single sample gave rise to the 8 T cell receptor beta chains below, sequenced in a study of T cell repertoires in cytomegalovirus infection (dated by TCRdb to between 2018 and 2021). Data came from an Illumina HiSeq 1500. Through fastp at Q25 and MiXCR, TCRdb rebuilt clones from the public reads, retaining in-frame beta chains. Identical CDR3 protein sequences are pooled into one entry, listed with their most common genes and DNA. Here the sample has 650,000 to 900,000 distinct CDR3 sequences; over 25% occur a single time. Around 12% of the sample lies in the top ten. In the paper's terms, the treatment or condition label means: in vitro stimulation with specific CMV peptide epitopes to enrich CMV-specific T cells. These TCRs' antigens remain unknown. This specimen was cultured CD8+ T cells from PBMCs, taken from culture after CMV antigen stimulation. These receptor sequences come from a human donor in good health (CMV status not recorded). Some clones in this sample may be carry-over from other donors' samples.

This clonotype came up a few times. This chain connects TRBV7-9 to TRBJ1-4, with D uncertain. CDR3 length: 16 residues. Trimming stripped 6 bases from V and 2 bases from J, with 16 bases between. From germline, CDR1 is SEHNR and CDR2 FQNEAQ (reference sequence). This CDR3 is CASSKDGKATNEKLFF. CDR3 nucleotide sequence: TGTGCCAGCAGTAAGGATGGCAAGGCTACTAATGAAAAACTGTTTTTT.

The chain carries TRBV2 and TRBJ2-3; no reliable D call. Trimming stripped 3 bases from V and 4 bases from J, with 14 bases between. This CDR3 has 15 amino acids. Germline V gene data show CDR1 as SNHLY and CDR2 as FYNNEI. The CDR3, as DNA: TGTGCCAGCAGTGATGGGCCAGGACGTGCAGATACGCAGTATTTT. Encoded protein: CASSDGPGRADTQYF.

The chain has TRBV4-3 and TRBJ1-5, with 8 bases that match TRBD1. V was clipped by 1 base and J by 4 bases; unmatched bases: 3. CDR3 size: 15 residues. Germline V lookup: CDR1 LGHNA, CDR2 YSLEER. The CDR3 sequence is CASSQARTGNQPQHF. Here the CDR3 DNA reads TGCGCCAGCAGCCAAGCCAGGACAGGGAATCAGCCCCAGCATTTT.

The CDR3 reads CAISDPRAGENSPLHF. CDR3 sequence (DNA): TGTGCCATCAGTGACCCTCGGGCAGGGGAAAATTCACCCCTCCACTTT. The rearrangement links TRBV10-3 to TRBJ1-6, with a tentative D call TRBD1 (6 bases). The V end was cut by 3 bases, the J end by 7 bases, with 16 bases between. Germline lookup yields CDR1 ENHRY and CDR2 SYGVKD. This CDR3 comprises 16 residues.

This clonotype was seen a few times. This chain joins TRBV27 and TRBJ2-3, with 10 bases matching TRBD2. The germline V gene has CDR1 MNHEY and CDR2 SMNVEV (reference sequence). The CDR3 length is 15 residues. J lost 6 bases, V lost 5 bases, and 8 bases had no gene match. CDR3 in DNA: TGTGCCAGCAGTCTCCGGGGACTAGCGTGGGATACGCAGTATTTT. Protein sequence: CASSLRGLAWDTQYF.

This chain links TRBV10-3 with TRBJ2-7; 7 bases fit TRBD1. This CDR3 has 13 residues. V was pared by 4 bases and J by 4 bases, with 4 bases of the junction left unmatched. Germline CDR1 reads ENHRY; CDR2 reads SYGVKD. CDR3 in DNA: TGTGCCATCAGTGCAGGACAGGTATACGAGCAGTACGTC. This translates into CAISAGQVYEQYV.

This chain connects TRBV12-3 or TRBV12-4 to TRBJ2-1, with D perhaps matching TRBD2 (7 bases). This CDR3 contains 15 residues. Trimming stripped 4 bases from V and 6 bases from J, with 16 bases between. The CDR3 bases are TGTGCCAGCAGTTCCGACGGGGGGCCTGCCAATGAGCAGTTCTTC. This translates into CASSSDGGPANEQFF.

The V call is TRBV6-5, the J call TRBJ2-7; no clear D gene. CDR1 is MNHEY and CDR2 is SVGAGI in the germline V gene. The length of the CDR3 is 13 residues. Trimming left V 4 bases short and J 0 bases short, with 7 bases between. The chain's CDR3 is CASSSYTSYEQYF. CDR3 coding DNA: TGTGCCAGCAGTTCCTATACCTCCTACGAGCAGTACTTC.